These 4 T cell receptor beta chains were sequenced from one sample in a study of cytomegalovirus exposure and HLA in healthy donors. Primers: 60 Vbeta forward and 13 Jbeta reverse. The protocol was immunoSEQ multiplex PCR, while the TCRdb copy is restricted to in-frame clones and leaves out a portion. This table has just under 95,000 clones, over 70% appearing once. Sequenced input: PBMCs. The receptors were gathered from a girl aged 2 to 10 in good health and CMV-seropositive.

This clone has just one count. The chain is built from TRBV5-1 and TRBJ2-3; 8 nucleotides align to TRBD2. The CDR3 has 16 residues. The germline V gene has CDR1 SGHRS and CDR2 YFSETQ. Trimming at V came to 2 bases and at J to 0 bases, leaving 5 bases not matched to a gene. CDR3 loop: CASSFLAGRSTDTQYF. CDR3 DNA sequence: TGCGCCAGCAGCTTCTTAGCGGGGCGTAGCACAGATACGCAGTATTTT.

The rearrangement joins TRBV27 to TRBJ2-7; TRBD2 agrees at 12 bases. The CDR3 spans 15 residues. In germline, CDR1 is MNHEY, CDR2 SMNVEV (reference sequence). V was clipped by 5 bases and J by 3 bases; unmatched bases: 5. Here the CDR3 reads CASSPRTSGDYEQYF. CDR3 coding DNA: TGTGCCAGCAGTCCTCGGACTAGCGGGGACTACGAGCAGTACTTC.

The chain is built from TRBV19 and TRBJ2-7; TRBD1 agrees at 9 bases. This CDR3 contains 14 residues. Trimming cost V 5 bases and J 2 bases; bases outside gene matches: 4. Germline CDR1 reads LNHDA; CDR2 reads SQIVND (reference sequence). The CDR3 nucleotides are TGTGCCAGTAGTTTCGGGACAGGGACCTACGAGCAGTACTTC. It yields the protein CASSFGTGTYEQYF.

This chain links TRBV20-1 with TRBJ1-1, with D unresolved. This CDR3 is built from 11 residues. The germline V gene encodes CDR1 DFQATT and CDR2 SNEGSKA (reference sequence). V lost 4 bases to trimming and J lost 1 base, with 4 bases between them. The CDR3 region has the DNA TGCAGTGCTAAACAGAACACTGAAGCTTTCTTT. Protein sequence: CSAKQNTEAFF.